One and the same sample provided the 22 T cell receptor beta chains below, sequenced in a study of T cell repertoires in cytomegalovirus infection. TCRdb re-called the reads through MiXCR, storing one row per CDR3 protein. The sample gives 140,000 to 150,000 distinct CDR3 sequences, roughly a third of which show up once; roughly 47% is in the top ten. No antigen has been identified for these receptors. The source material was CD8+ T cells from cultured PBMCs, sampled from culture after CMV antigen stimulation. All receptors derive from a human donor in good health (CMV status not recorded). Some clones in this sample may be carry-over from other donors' samples.

The table lists this clonotype with a count of one. V gene TRBV12-3 or TRBV12-4 combines with J gene TRBJ2-7, with TRBD1 matching over 9 bases. The CDR3 contains 16 residues. Unmatched junction bases numbered 8, after V lost 4 bases and J lost 1 base. CDR3 coding DNA: TGTGCCAGCAGTTCAACACCGGGACAGGGTTCCTACGAGCAGTACTTC. It translates to CASSSTPGQGSYEQYF.

This chain joins TRBV3-1 and TRBJ1-1, with unresolved D. Trimming removed 4 bases from V and 1 base from J, with 7 bases in between. Germline V gene lookup returns CDR1 LGHDT and CDR2 YNNKEL (reference sequence). This CDR3 region has 13 residues. The DNA of the CDR3 is TGTGCCAGCAGCCCCTTCGGGAACACTGAAGCTTTCTTT. Protein sequence: CASSPFGNTEAFF.

This chain joins TRBV27 and TRBJ2-1; 8 bases are shared with TRBD2. After removal of 2 bases from V and 8 bases from J, the junction contained 11 bases not matched to a gene. This CDR3 has 16 residues. The germline CDR1 and CDR2 sequences are MNHEY and SMNVEV (reference sequence). The chain's CDR3 is CASSLRRGASQDEQFF. CDR3 coding DNA: TGTGCCAGCAGTTTACGGCGGGGGGCCTCCCAGGATGAGCAGTTCTTC.

V is TRBV7-8 and J is TRBJ1-2, with TRBD1 matching over 11 bases. This CDR3 spans 14 amino acids. Germline CDR1 SGHVS, CDR2 FQNEAQ. V lost 3 bases, J lost 8 bases, and 5 bases stayed unmatched. DNA for the CDR3: TGTGCCAGCAGCTTTGGACAGGGGGCAAGCGGCTACACCTTC. It codes for CASSFGQGASGYTF.

V and J are TRBV19 and TRBJ1-1; 9 bases are shared with TRBD1. The V and J ends lost 7 bases and 5 bases, in that order; junction bases with no gene match: 8. The germline CDR1 and CDR2 sequences are LNHDA and SQIVND (reference sequence). CDR3 length: 14 residues. The CDR3 DNA reads TGTGCCAGTACCCTGGACAGGGGAAATACTGAAGCTTTCTTT. Translation: CASTLDRGNTEAFF. Together with reference TRBV19 and TRBJ1-1, the CDR3 gives the full variable domain: DGGITQSPKYLFRKEGQNVTLSCEQNLNHDAMYWYRQDPGQGLRLIYYSQIVNDFQKGDIAEGYSVSREKKESFPLTVTSAQKNPTAFYLCASTLDRGNTEAFFGQGTRLTVV.

The table lists this clonotype with a few counts. The V and J genes are TRBV7-9 and TRBJ2-3; a possible D gene is TRBD1 (7 bases). Trimming stripped 4 bases from V and 5 bases from J, with 16 bases between. CDR1 is SEHNR, CDR2 FQNEAQ, per germline (reference sequence). This CDR3 comprises 15 residues. The CDR3 reads CASSSFRGAVDTQYF. CDR3 DNA sequence: TGTGCCAGCAGCTCATTCAGGGGGGCAGTAGATACGCAGTATTTT.

In its sample, this clonotype was seen many times. This chain connects TRBV13 to TRBJ2-1, with 8 bases matching TRBD1. The CDR3 is 17 residues long. Germline V lookup: CDR1 PRHDT, CDR2 FYEKMQ (reference sequence). The junction had 9 bases not matched to a gene; V was cut back by 1 base and J by 4 bases. The CDR3 is CASSLAITGGTYNEQFF. CDR3 coding DNA: TGTGCCAGCAGCTTAGCTATAACAGGGGGGACGTACAATGAGCAGTTCTTC.

This CDR3 reads CASSARLAGDTQYF. In DNA form, the CDR3 reads TGTGCCAGCAGTGCGCGACTAGCGGGAGATACGCAGTATTTT. The rearrangement joins TRBV2 to TRBJ2-3; TRBD2 agrees at 10 bases. CDR3 length: 14 residues. CDR1 is SNHLY, CDR2 FYNNEI, per germline. V was pared by 4 bases and J by 5 bases, with 3 bases of the junction left unmatched.

This sequence joins TRBV29-1 and TRBJ2-1, with 11 positions matching TRBD1. The germline V gene encodes CDR1 SQVTM and CDR2 ANQGSEA. The CDR3 length is 13 residues. Germline trimming cut 3 bases from V and 8 bases from J; bases unmatched to any gene: 3. The CDR3 DNA is TGCAGCGTTGAGTGGACAGGGGGCTATGAGCAGTTCTTC. Protein product: CSVEWTGGYEQFF.

This clonotype was counted a few times. The V and J genes are TRBV6-1 and TRBJ1-3; tentatively, D is TRBD1 (5 bases). There are 14 residues in the CDR3. Germline CDR1 reads MNHNS; CDR2 reads SASEGT. Trimming removed 0 bases from V and 2 bases from J, with 5 bases in between. CDR3 residues: CASSEAGAGNTIYF. In DNA, the CDR3 is TGTGCCAGCAGTGAAGCAGGGGCTGGAAACACCATATATTTT.

The chain joins TRBV6-5 to TRBJ2-7; D unresolved. This CDR3 region has 14 residues. Germline V gives CDR1 MNHEY, CDR2 SVGAGI. The V gene lost 6 bases and the J gene lost 3 bases, with 15 bases spanning the gap. This CDR3 reads CASSPDLLGYEQYF. The CDR3 nucleotides read TGTGCCAGCAGCCCGGACCTGCTAGGCTACGAGCAGTACTTC.

This chain links TRBV4-1 with TRBJ1-5; the D gene is possibly TRBD1 (5 bases). Trimming removed 0 bases at V and 7 bases at J, with 13 bases between. Germline CDR1 is MGHRA and CDR2 is YSYEKL. The CDR3 is 15 residues long. CDR3 in amino acids: CASSQDRGLGQPQHF. For the CDR3, the DNA is TGCGCCAGCAGCCAAGATCGGGGCCTCGGCCAGCCCCAGCATTTT.

This clonotype was counted between two and nine times. The gene calls are TRBV2 and TRBJ2-7, with 8 positions matching TRBD1. J gave up 2 bases and V 0 bases, and 6 bases lay outside the gene matches. The CDR3 length is 16 residues. In germline, CDR1 is SNHLY, CDR2 FYNNEI. The CDR3 bases are TGTGCCAGCAGTGAAGCGTGGACGGGACAGGCCTACGAGCAGTACTTC. This translates into CASSEAWTGQAYEQYF.

In DNA, the CDR3 is TGTGCCAGCAGCTTAACCGGAGATACGCAGTATTTT. Residues: CASSLTGDTQYF. V gene TRBV7-2 combines with J gene TRBJ2-3; D gene unclear. The length of the CDR3 is 12 residues. Trimming shortened V by 2 bases and J by 5 bases, and 5 bases separated the two germline ends. Germline V gives CDR1 SGHTA, CDR2 FQGNSA.

This clonotype is labeled medium-sized. This CDR3 is CAISETWQSNQPQHF. The CDR3 DNA is TGTGCCATCAGTGAGACTTGGCAGTCAAATCAGCCCCAGCATTTT. The chain couples TRBV10-3 to TRBJ1-5; D ambiguous. Trimming shortened V by 2 bases and J by 4 bases, and 12 bases separated the two germline ends. Germline CDR1 reads ENHRY; CDR2 reads SYGVKD. The CDR3 has 15 amino acids.

V usage is TRBV7-6 and J usage is TRBJ1-1; 7 positions match TRBD1. After removal of 0 bases from V and 4 bases from J, the junction contained 5 bases not matched to a gene. The CDR3 runs 15 residues. The V gene's germline CDR1 is SGHVS and CDR2 FNYEAQ. The CDR3 spells CASSLATGFGTEAFF. CDR3 coding DNA: TGTGCCAGCAGCTTAGCGACAGGGTTCGGCACTGAAGCTTTCTTT.

The chain couples TRBV11-1 to TRBJ1-4; D is ambiguous. CDR3 length equals 12 residues. Trimming stripped 4 bases from V and 8 bases from J, with 8 bases between. CDR1 SGHAT and CDR2 FQDESV come from the germline V gene (reference sequence). The CDR3 DNA reads as TGTGCCAGCAGCTGGGGTCCGGAAAAACTGTTTTTT. It specifies CASSWGPEKLFF. The full variable domain, with the rest looked up from reference TRBV11-1 and TRBJ1-4, is EAEVAQSPRYKITEKSQAVAFWCDPISGHATLYWYRQILGQGPELLVQFQDESVVDDSQLPKDRFSAERLKGVDSTLKIQPAELGDSAMYLCASSWGPEKLFFGSGTQLSVL.

This clonotype was observed many times. V and J are TRBV12-3 or TRBV12-4 and TRBJ2-2; possible D gene TRBD1, 6 bases. This CDR3 is 14 amino acids long. With 5 bases removed from V and 2 bases from J, the gap between germline ends came to 9 bases. Here the CDR3 DNA reads TGTGCCAGCAGTCTGACAGGAAACACCGGGGAGCTGTTTTTT. It encodes CASSLTGNTGELFF.

This clonotype was detected a few times. The chain links TRBV7-8 to TRBJ2-3, with D possibly being TRBD1 or TRBD2 (6 bases each). The germline V and J ends were trimmed by 3 bases and 3 bases, with 16 bases remaining between them. The CDR3 contains 16 residues. Germline V CDR1 and CDR2: SGHVS, FQNEAQ. CDR3: CASSFSTRGETDTQYF. CDR3 DNA sequence: TGTGCCAGCAGCTTTAGTACTAGGGGGGAGACAGATACGCAGTATTTT.

This clonotype has only a few counts. The CDR3 sequence is CSATAGFSTDTQYF. CDR3 sequence (DNA): TGCAGTGCTACCGCGGGATTTAGCACAGATACGCAGTATTTT. The chain has TRBV20-1 and TRBJ2-3; possible D gene TRBD2, 6 bases. V was pared by 4 bases and J by 0 bases, with 11 bases between. The CDR3 sequence is 14 residues long. Looked up from germline, CDR1 is DFQATT and CDR2 is SNEGSKA (reference sequence).

V gene TRBV6-8 combines with J gene TRBJ2-1; 7 bases fit TRBD2. The CDR3 has 15 amino acids. The junction had 8 bases not matched to a gene; V was cut back by 5 bases and J by 4 bases. Germline CDR1 MNHGY, CDR2 SAAAGT. The CDR3 region is CASSVGLAAYNEQFF. The CDR3 DNA reads TGTGCCAGCAGTGTCGGGCTAGCGGCATACAATGAGCAGTTCTTC.

This clonotype was seen a handful of times. The chain couples TRBV7-8 to TRBJ2-7; D unclear. Trimming cost V 2 bases and J 7 bases, with 15 bases left between them. This CDR3 has 14 amino acids. Germline V lookup: CDR1 SGHVS, CDR2 FQNEAQ. DNA of the CDR3: TGTGCCAGCAGCTTAAACCCCGGAATCAGGGAGCAGTACTTC. It codes for CASSLNPGIREQYF.